A selection of T cell receptor beta chains follows, all from one sample in a study of T cell repertoires and Cas9 in healthy adults. Data came from immunoSEQ multiplex PCR; TCRdb stores just in-frame clones and leaves some out. The sample has under 25,000 clones, roughly nine tenths seen once. The sequenced sample was CD4+ effector T cells (CD127+, CD25-, CD137-, CD154-) from PBMCs; culture status not recorded. The receptors shown here come from a human donor in good health. Each CDR3 is given without its conserved first and last residue. The size field is filled for only some rows; it gives once, few, many or a size class.

J gene	clone size	V gene	CDR3 protein
TRBJ1-1	-	TRBV29-1	SVLLVEGGEAF
TRBJ1-2	-	TRBV21-1	ASSKALPSRQGEGGYT
TRBJ2-7	-	TRBV2	ASSIRRTDYEQY
TRBJ2-7	-	TRBV6-5	ASNLEVQGEYEQY
TRBJ2-7	-	TRBV6-1	AGGEWGDYEQY
TRBJ1-2	-	TRBV15	ATSRARTEANFYGYT
TRBJ2-3	-	TRBV11-3	ASSPGGGTQY
-	few	TRBV14	ASSQAWGEKAYEQY
TRBJ2-1	-	TRBV11-3	ASSSGTSENNEQF
TRBJ2-2	-	TRBV6-6	ASSYSGLTGELF
TRBJ1-2	-	TRBV7-2	ASSLAASGYT
TRBJ2-7	-	TRBV6-5	ASSRQVHSYEQY
TRBJ1-1	-	TRBV4-1	ASSQGLGGGRKGGNTEAF
TRBJ2-2	once	TRBV30	AWGSRDPTGELF
TRBJ2-3	once	TRBV4-2	ASSQANRQADTQY
TRBJ2-6	-	TRBV6-1	ASSELWANVLT
TRBJ1-1	-	TRBV29-1	SVQGGRGGETEAF
TRBJ1-3	-	TRBV7-3	ASSFGPGVGNTIY
TRBJ2-7	-	TRBV14	ASSEGAQGLYEQY
TRBJ2-5	-	TRBV11-2	ASIRGVGETQY
TRBJ2-1	once	TRBV11-3	ASSLSSGSPREQF
TRBJ2-7	-	TRBV7-2	ASSPGTNTLEQY
TRBJ2-5	-	TRBV5-6	ASSWDREETQY
TRBJ1-5	-	TRBV2	ASSDRTAQH
-	-	TRBV25-1	ASSESPRGGAQLYEQY
TRBJ1-3	few	TRBV5-8	ASSPRFSGNTIY
TRBJ1-6	-	TRBV11-2	ASSLQGADNSPLH
TRBJ2-1	-	TRBV7-7	ASSLGRANEQF
TRBJ1-5	-	TRBV10-3	AISNQGGQNQPQH
TRBJ1-2	-	TRBV9	ASSVDLGHGYT
TRBJ2-3	few	TRBV5-1	ASRTSGGAWDTQY
TRBJ1-4	once	TRBV21-1	ASIWDRTVRSEKLF
TRBJ2-4	once	TRBV4-1	ASSRTGDKNIQY
TRBJ2-3	-	TRBV10-2	ASSEPGRDDTQY
TRBJ1-4	-	TRBV28	ASTNRWNEKLF
TRBJ2-7	once	TRBV5-4	ASSLAGPSSYEQY
TRBJ1-3	-	TRBV30	AWSVRDTIY